Following are 9 T cell receptor beta chains from one sample sequenced in a study of blood T cell repertoires in COVID-19. Here immunoSEQ multiplex PCR was the method, and the copy in TCRdb shows in-frame clones only, minus some. The data contain more than 15,000 clones, around 89% of them singletons. Input material: peripheral blood. The receptors come from a woman aged 60 to 75 with active COVID-19.

J is TRBJ1-1 and V is TRBV5-6; the match to TRBD1 covers 9 bases. This CDR3 comprises 15 residues. Trimming took 4 bases from V and 1 from J; bases not matched to a gene: 5. Germline V lookup: CDR1 SGHDT, CDR2 YYEEEE. CDR3 coding DNA: TGTGCCAGCAGCCCGGGGACAGGGCGGAACACTGAAGCTTTCTTT. Translation gives CASSPGTGRNTEAFF.

This sequence joins TRBV5-6 and TRBJ1-3; the D gene is possibly TRBD1 (6 bases). The CDR3 runs 14 residues. V dropped 0 bases and J dropped 4 bases, with 8 bases sitting between them. The germline gives CDR1 SGHDT, CDR2 YYEEEE. The CDR3: CASSLGRGGNTIYF. CDR3 nucleotide sequence: TGTGCCAGCAGCTTGGGCAGGGGAGGAAACACCATATATTTT.

This clone was seen only a few times. The chain couples TRBV11-1 to TRBJ1-1; 8 positions match TRBD1. The CDR3 has 14 amino acids. Germline trimming cut 3 bases from V and 4 bases from J; bases unmatched to any gene: 4. Per the germline V gene, CDR1 is SGHAT and CDR2 is FQDESV (reference sequence). In nucleotides, the CDR3 is TGTGCCAGCAGCTTGGGCAGGGGGCTCACTGAAGCTTTCTTT. This sequence encodes CASSLGRGLTEAFF.

The chain employs TRBV10-3 and TRBJ2-5; D may be TRBD1 (5 bases). Germline CDR1 is ENHRY and CDR2 is SYGVKD. Trimming stripped 0 bases from V and 2 bases from J, with 7 bases between. The CDR3 runs 14 residues. The CDR3 loop is CAISESGQQETQYF. The CDR3 bases are TGTGCCATCAGTGAGTCGGGGCAGCAAGAGACCCAGTACTTC.

In its sample, this clone was seen once. The V call is TRBV5-1, the J call TRBJ2-7, with no clear D. CDR1 and CDR2 from the germline V gene are SGHRS and YFSETQ. The CDR3 runs 13 residues. V shed 3 bases and J shed 2 bases, with 9 bases lying between them. CDR3 loop: CASSSQLAYEQYF. The CDR3, as DNA: TGCGCCAGCAGCTCCCAACTGGCCTACGAGCAGTACTTC.

The chain recombines TRBV9 with TRBJ2-4; 11 nucleotides line up with TRBD2. The junction had 4 bases not matched to a gene; V was cut back by 1 base and J by 4 bases. The CDR3 loop spans 16 amino acids. Germline CDR1 and CDR2: SGDLS and YYNGEE. The CDR3 DNA reads as TGTGCCAGCAGCGTAAGACTAGCGGGGTGGAAAAACATTCAGTACTTC. Protein product: CASSVRLAGWKNIQYF. The variable domain in full, with the rest retrieved from reference TRBV9 and TRBJ2-4, is DSGVTQTPKHLITATGQRVTLRCSPRSGDLSVYWYQQSLDQGLQFLIQYYNGEERAKGNILERFSAQQFPDLHSELNLSSLELGDSALYFCASSVRLAGWKNIQYFGAGTRLSVL.

The genes are TRBV9 and TRBJ1-2; D is unresolved. Trimming shortened V by 0 bases and J by 1 base, and 10 bases separated the two germline ends. The CDR3 has 15 residues. CDR1 and CDR2 from the germline V gene are SGDLS and YYNGEE. CDR3 sequence (DNA): TGTGCCAGCAGCGTAGCCCCCGGGTATAACTATGGCTACACCTTC. Its protein product is CASSVAPGYNYGYTF.

The chain joins TRBV4-1 to TRBJ1-1; TRBD1 aligns across 7 bases. Germline V gene lookup returns CDR1 MGHRA and CDR2 YSYEKL. The CDR3 has 16 amino acids. V was clipped by 0 bases and J by 11 bases; unmatched bases: 15. CDR3 region: CASSQDRFSRGEAAFF. CDR3 bases: TGCGCCAGCAGCCAAGATCGGTTCTCCAGGGGGGAAGCGGCTTTCTTT.

This chain uses TRBV5-1 with TRBJ2-7; tentatively, D is TRBD1 (6 bases). V lost 2 bases to trimming and J lost 1 base, with 7 bases between them. The germline V gene has CDR1 SGHRS and CDR2 YFSETQ. The CDR3 is 13 residues long. CDR3 sequence (DNA): TGCGCCAGCAGCTTTGGACAGTCCTACGAGCAGTACTTC. Protein sequence: CASSFGQSYEQYF.